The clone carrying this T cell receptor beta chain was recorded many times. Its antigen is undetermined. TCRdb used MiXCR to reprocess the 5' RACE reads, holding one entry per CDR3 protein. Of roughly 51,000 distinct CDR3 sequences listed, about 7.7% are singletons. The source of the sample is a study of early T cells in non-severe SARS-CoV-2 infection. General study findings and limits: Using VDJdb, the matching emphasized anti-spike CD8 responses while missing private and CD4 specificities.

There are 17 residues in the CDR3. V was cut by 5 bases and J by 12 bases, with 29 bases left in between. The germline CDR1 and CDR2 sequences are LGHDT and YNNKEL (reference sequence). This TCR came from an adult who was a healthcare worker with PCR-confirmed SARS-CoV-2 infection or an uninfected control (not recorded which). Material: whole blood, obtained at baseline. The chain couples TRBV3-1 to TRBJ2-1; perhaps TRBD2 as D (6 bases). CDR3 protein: CASSEGSGTAAQGGQFF. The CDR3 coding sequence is TGTGCCAGCAGCGAAGGATCCGGGACTGCTGCACAAGGAGGGCAGTTCTTC.